This TCR beta chain emerged from a study of long-term antiretroviral therapy in people with HIV. Samples were assayed with immunoSEQ v3.0 at survey level. Libraries were prepared by immunoSEQ multiplex PCR; TCRdb keeps only in-frame clonotypes and omits some of them. Of about 21,000 clones listed, around 80% were seen once; the top ten hold about 3.4%. To note about this clone: Its target is not known.

Whole-study findings and limits: Collection spanned 2004 to 2017; ART regimens may be less effective than current ones. Post-ART diversity increased but stayed below transplant donor controls.

The CDR3 is 17 residues long. V was trimmed by 3 bases and J by 3 bases, leaving 17 bases between them. Germline V lookup: CDR1 LNHDA, CDR2 SQIVND (reference sequence). This chain uses TRBV19 with TRBJ2-2, with D possibly matching TRBD2 (6 bases). Sequenced here: unsorted PBMCs, sampled 1.9 years after starting antiretroviral therapy. This sequence was found in a woman in her forties or fifties with HIV. CDR3 coding DNA: TGTGCCAGTAGTATTGGAGAAGGAGGGGCATACACCGGGGAGCTGTTTTTT. This encodes CASSIGEGGAYTGELFF.